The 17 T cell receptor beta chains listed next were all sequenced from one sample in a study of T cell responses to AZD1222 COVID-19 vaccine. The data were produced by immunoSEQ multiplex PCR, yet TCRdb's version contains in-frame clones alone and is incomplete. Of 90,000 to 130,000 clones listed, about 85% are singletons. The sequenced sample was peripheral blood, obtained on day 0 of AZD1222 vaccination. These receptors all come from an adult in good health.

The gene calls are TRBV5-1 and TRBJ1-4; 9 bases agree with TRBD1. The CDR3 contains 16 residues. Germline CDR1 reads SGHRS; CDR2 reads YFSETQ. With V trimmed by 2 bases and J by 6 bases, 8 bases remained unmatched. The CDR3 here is CASSFAGTGSDEKLFF. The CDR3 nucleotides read TGCGCCAGCAGCTTTGCCGGGACAGGGTCGGATGAAAAACTGTTTTTT. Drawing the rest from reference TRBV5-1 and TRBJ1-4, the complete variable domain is KAGVTQTPRYLIKTRGQQVTLSCSPISGHRSVSWYQQTPGQGLQFLFEYFSETQRNKGNFPGRFSGRQFSNSRSEMNVSTLELGDSALYLCASSFAGTGSDEKLFFGSGTQLSVL.

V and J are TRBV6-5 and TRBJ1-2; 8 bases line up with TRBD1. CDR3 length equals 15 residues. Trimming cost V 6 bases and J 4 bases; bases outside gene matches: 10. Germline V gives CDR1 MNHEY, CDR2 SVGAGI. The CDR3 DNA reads TGTGCCAGCAGCTCTCAGGGGGCGCAAATCTATGGCTACACCTTC. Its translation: CASSSQGAQIYGYTF.

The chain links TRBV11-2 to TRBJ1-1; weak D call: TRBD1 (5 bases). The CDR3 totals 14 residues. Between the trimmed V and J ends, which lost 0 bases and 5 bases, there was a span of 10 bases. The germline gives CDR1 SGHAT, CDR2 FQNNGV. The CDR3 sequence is CASSLDRDRTEAFF. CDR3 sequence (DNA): TGTGCCAGCAGCTTAGACAGGGACCGGACTGAAGCTTTCTTT.

For the CDR3, the DNA is TGTGCTAGTGGTCCGGGACTAGCGGGACGTGAGCAGTTCTTC. Translating it yields CASGPGLAGREQFF. J is TRBJ2-1 and V is TRBV12-5; TRBD2 aligns across 13 bases. Germline CDR1 is LGHNT and CDR2 is FRNRAP. The CDR3 runs 14 residues. Unmatched junction bases numbered 4, after V lost 5 bases and J lost 9 bases.

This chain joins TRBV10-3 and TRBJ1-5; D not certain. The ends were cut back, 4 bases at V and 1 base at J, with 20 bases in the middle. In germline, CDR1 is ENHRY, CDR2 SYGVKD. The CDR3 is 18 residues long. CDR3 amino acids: CAISAHSTAEKSNQPQHF. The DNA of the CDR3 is TGTGCCATCAGTGCGCACAGTACGGCAGAAAAGAGCAATCAGCCCCAGCATTTT.

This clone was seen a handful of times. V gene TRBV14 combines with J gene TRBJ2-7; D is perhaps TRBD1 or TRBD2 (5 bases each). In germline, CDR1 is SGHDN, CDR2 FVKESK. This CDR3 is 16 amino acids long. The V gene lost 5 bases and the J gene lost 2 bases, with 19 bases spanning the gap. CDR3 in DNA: TGTGCCAGCAGCACCCTCGCCAGGGACGGGACCTACGAGCAGTACTTC. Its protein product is CASSTLARDGTYEQYF.

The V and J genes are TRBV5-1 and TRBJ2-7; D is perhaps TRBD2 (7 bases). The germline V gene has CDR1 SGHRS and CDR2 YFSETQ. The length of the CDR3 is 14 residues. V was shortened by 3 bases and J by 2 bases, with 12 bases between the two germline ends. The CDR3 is CASSSQGTTYEQYF. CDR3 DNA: TGCGCCAGCAGCTCCCAGGGGACTACCTACGAGCAGTACTTC.

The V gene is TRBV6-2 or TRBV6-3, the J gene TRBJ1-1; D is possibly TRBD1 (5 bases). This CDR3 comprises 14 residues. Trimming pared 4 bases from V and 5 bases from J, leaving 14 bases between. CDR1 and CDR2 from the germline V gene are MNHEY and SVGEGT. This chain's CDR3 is CASSFLGEGTEAFF. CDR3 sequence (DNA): TGTGCCAGCAGTTTCTTAGGGGAGGGAACTGAAGCTTTCTTT.

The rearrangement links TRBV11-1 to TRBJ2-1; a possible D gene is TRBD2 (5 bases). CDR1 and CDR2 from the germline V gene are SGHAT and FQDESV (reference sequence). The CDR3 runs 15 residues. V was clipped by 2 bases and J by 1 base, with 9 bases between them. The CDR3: CASSLHGVSYNEQFF. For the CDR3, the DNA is TGTGCCAGCAGCTTACACGGGGTGTCCTACAATGAGCAGTTCTTC.

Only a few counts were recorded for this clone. In nucleotides, the CDR3 is TGTGCCAGCACCTTCTCGGGACAGGGGATAGGCGAGCAGTACTTC. This encodes CASTFSGQGIGEQYF. The chain employs TRBV3-1 (or the pseudogene TRBV3-2) and TRBJ2-7; TRBD1 aligns across 10 bases. In germline, CDR1 is LGHDT, CDR2 YNNKEL (reference sequence). After removal of 7 bases from V and 6 bases from J, the junction contained 12 bases not matched to a gene. The CDR3 spans 15 residues.

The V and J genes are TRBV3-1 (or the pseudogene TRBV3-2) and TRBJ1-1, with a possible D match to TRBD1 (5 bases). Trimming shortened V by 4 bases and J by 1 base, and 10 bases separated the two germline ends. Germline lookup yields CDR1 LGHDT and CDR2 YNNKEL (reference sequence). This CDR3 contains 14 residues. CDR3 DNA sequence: TGTGCCAGCAGCCGACAGACGGGGAACACTGAAGCTTTCTTT. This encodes CASSRQTGNTEAFF.

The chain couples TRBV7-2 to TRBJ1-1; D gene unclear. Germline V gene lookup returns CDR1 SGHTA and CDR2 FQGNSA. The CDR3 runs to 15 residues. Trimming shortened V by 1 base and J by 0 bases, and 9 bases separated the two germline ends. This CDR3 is CASSLVALMNTEAFF. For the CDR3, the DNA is TGTGCCAGCAGCTTAGTAGCCTTAATGAACACTGAAGCTTTCTTT. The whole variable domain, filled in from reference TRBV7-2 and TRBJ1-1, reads GAGVSQSPSNKVTEKGKDVELRCDPISGHTALYWYRQSLGQGLEFLIYFQGNSAPDKSGLPSDRFSAERTGGSVSTLTIQRTQQEDSAVYLCASSLVALMNTEAFFGQGTRLTVV.

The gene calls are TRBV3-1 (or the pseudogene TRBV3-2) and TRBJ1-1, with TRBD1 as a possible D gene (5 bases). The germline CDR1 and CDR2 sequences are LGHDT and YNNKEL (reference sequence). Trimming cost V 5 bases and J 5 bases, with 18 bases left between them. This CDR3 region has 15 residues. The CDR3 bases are TGTGCCAGCAGCTCAGGGTATCTGATTTGGACTGAAGCTTTCTTT. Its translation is CASSSGYLIWTEAFF.

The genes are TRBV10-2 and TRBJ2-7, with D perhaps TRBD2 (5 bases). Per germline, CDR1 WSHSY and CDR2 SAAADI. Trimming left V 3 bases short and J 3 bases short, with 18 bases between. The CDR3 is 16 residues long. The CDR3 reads CASSDRGSSSLYEQYF. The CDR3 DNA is TGCGCCAGCAGTGACAGAGGGTCTAGCTCCCTCTACGAGCAGTACTTC.

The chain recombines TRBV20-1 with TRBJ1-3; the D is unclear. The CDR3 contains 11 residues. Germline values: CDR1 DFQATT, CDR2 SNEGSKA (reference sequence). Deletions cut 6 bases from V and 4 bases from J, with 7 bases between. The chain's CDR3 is CSASAGNTIYF. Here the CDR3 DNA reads TGCAGTGCCTCCGCCGGAAACACCATATATTTT.

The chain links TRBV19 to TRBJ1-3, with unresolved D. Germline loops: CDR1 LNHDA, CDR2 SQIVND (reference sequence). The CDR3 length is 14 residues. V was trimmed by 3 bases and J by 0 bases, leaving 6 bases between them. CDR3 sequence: CASSIAGSGNTIYF. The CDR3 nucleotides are TGTGCCAGTAGTATTGCAGGCTCTGGAAACACCATATATTTT.

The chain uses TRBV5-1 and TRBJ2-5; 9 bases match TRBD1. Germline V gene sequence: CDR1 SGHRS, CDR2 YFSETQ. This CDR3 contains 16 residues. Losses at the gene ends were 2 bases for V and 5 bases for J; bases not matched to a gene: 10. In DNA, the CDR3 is TGCGCCAGCAGCTTAGAGACCGGGACAGGGAGGGAGACCCAGTACTTC. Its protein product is CASSLETGTGRETQYF.